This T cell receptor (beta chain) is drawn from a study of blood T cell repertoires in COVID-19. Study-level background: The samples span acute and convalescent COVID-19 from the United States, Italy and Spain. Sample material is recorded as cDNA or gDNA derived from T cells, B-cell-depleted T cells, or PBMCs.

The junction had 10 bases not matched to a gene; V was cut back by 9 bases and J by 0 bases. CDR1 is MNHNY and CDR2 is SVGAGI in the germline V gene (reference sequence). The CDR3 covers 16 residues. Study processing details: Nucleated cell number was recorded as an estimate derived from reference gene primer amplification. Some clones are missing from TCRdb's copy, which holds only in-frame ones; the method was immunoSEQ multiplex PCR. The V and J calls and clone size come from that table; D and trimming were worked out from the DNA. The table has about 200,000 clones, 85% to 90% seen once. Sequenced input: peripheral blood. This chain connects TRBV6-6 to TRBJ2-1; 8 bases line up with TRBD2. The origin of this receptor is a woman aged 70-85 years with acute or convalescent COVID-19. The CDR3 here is CASRAGGDGSYNEQFF. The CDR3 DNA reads TGTGCCAGTAGAGCCGGGGGGGACGGCTCCTACAATGAGCAGTTCTTC.